This entry concerns a single T cell receptor beta chain. V shed 5 bases and J 3 bases; nucleotides not matched to a gene: 7. Looked up from germline, CDR1 is KGHSH and CDR2 is LQKENI. The CDR3 length is 15 residues. In the original workflow: Quantification of nucleated cells was approximated via reference gene primer amplification. Sequencing used immunoSEQ multiplex PCR; TCRdb keeps in-frame clones, though not all of them. Clonal size and the V and J genes are those of that table, whereas D and trimming came from the DNA. The data contain 130,000 to 150,000 clones, 75% to 90% of them singletons. This record comes from a study of blood T cell repertoires in COVID-19. About the study: Both acute and convalescent COVID-19 samples were obtained from the United States, Italy and Spain. Sample material is recorded as cDNA or gDNA derived from T cells, B-cell-depleted T cells, or PBMCs.

The rearrangement joins TRBV18 to TRBJ2-3; the match to TRBD1 covers 8 bases. The receptor comes from a man between 65 and 85 years old who had recovered from COVID-19. The sequenced sample was peripheral blood. The CDR3 protein is CASSKSTGGTDTQYF. The CDR3 DNA reads as TGTGCCAGCTCAAAGTCTACAGGGGGTACAGATACGCAGTATTTT.